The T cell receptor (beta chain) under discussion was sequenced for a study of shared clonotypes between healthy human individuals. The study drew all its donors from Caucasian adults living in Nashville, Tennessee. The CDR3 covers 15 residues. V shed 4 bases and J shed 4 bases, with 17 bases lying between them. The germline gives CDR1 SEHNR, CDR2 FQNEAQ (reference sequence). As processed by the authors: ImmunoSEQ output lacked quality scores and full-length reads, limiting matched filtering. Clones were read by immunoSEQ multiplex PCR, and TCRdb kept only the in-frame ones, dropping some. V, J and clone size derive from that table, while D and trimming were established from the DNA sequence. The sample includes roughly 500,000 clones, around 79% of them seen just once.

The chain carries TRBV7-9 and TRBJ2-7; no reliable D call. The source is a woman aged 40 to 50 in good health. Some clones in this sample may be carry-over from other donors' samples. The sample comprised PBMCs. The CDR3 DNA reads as TGTGCCAGCAGCTCCTTACCTAGTTTAGTGTACGAGCAGTACTTC. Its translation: CASSSLPSLVYEQYF.